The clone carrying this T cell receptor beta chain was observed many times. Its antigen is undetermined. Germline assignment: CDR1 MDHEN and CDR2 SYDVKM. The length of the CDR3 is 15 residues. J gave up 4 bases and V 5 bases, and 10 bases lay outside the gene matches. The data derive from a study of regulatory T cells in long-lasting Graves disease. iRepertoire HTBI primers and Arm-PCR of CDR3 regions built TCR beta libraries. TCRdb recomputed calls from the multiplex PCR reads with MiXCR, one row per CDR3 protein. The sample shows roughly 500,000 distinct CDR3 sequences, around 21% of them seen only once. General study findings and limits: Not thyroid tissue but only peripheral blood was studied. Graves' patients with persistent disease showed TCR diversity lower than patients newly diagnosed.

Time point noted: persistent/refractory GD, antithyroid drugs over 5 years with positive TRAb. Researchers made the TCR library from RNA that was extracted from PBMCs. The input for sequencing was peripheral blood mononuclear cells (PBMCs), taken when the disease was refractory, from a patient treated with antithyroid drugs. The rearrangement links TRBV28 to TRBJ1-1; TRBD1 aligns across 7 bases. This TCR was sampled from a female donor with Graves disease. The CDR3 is CASSPTEGAVTEAFF. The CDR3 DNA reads TGTGCCAGCAGTCCTACTGAGGGGGCAGTCACTGAAGCTTTCTTT.